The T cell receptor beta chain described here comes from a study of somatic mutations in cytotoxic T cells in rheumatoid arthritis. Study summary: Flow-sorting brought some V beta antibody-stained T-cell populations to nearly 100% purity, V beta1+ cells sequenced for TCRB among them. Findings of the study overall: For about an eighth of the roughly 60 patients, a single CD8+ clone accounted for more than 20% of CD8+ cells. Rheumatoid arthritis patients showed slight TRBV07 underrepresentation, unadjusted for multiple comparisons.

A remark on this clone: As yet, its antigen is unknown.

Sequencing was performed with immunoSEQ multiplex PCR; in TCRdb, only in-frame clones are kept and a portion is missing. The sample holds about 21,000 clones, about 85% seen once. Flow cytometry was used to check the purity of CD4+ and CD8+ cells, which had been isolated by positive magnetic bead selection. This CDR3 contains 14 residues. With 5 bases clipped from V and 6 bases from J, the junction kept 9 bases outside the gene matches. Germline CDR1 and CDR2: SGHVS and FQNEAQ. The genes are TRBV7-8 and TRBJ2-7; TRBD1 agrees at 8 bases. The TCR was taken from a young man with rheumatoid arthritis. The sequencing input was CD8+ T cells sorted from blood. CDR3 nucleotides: TGTGCCAGCAGCACAACTTCAGGGGGCGCCGAGCAGTACTTC. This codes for CASSTTSGGAEQYF.